This is a list of T cell receptor beta chains from one sample in a study of T cell responses to AZD1222 COVID-19 vaccine. TCRdb's table, derived via immunoSEQ multiplex PCR, lists solely in-frame clones and lacks some. The sample lists under 100,000 clones, roughly 85% occurring once. Sequenced here: peripheral blood, sampled 28 days after the second AZD1222 dose. These receptors originate from an adult who received the AZD1222 COVID-19 vaccine. The CDR3 runs from the conserved cysteine through the conserved F or W. A D gene is named only where the DNA matches it firmly. Only part of the rows carry a size: once, few, many, or a class if the clone is expanded.

15,TRBJ2-7,NA,NA,TRBV28,CASSSSPPRNYEQYF,TGTGCCAGCAGTTCATCCCCGCCCAGGAACTACGAGCAGTACTTC
13,TRBJ1-2,NA,NA,TRBV14,CASSQVSMQGYTF,TGTGCCAGCAGCCAAGTATCGATGCAGGGCTACACCTTC
15,TRBJ2-7,TRBD1,NA,TRBV18,CASSPPYRGVHEQYF,TGTGCCAGCTCACCACCCTACAGGGGTGTCCACGAGCAGTACTTC
14,TRBJ2-5,NA,NA,TRBV5-6,CASSLPGIQETQYF,TGTGCCAGCAGCTTGCCGGGGATACAAGAGACCCAGTACTTC
13,TRBJ1-1,NA,once,TRBV7-2,CASSLGRVSEAFF,TGTGCCAGCAGCTTAGGTCGAGTTTCCGAAGCTTTCTTT
15,TRBJ2-2,TRBD1,NA,TRBV11-2,CASRRTGTNTGELFF,TGTGCCAGCAGAAGGACAGGGACAAACACCGGGGAGCTGTTTTTC
16,TRBJ2-2,NA,NA,TRBV19,CASSMVFNANTGELFF,TGTGCCAGTAGTATGGTCTTCAACGCAAACACCGGGGAGCTGTTTTTT
15,TRBJ2-6,NA,NA,TRBV28,CASSQGGTGANVLTF,TGTGCCAGCAGCCAGGGGGGGACTGGGGCCAACGTCCTGACTTTC
17,TRBJ2-2,NA,NA,TRBV6-1,CASSEGTGLYSTGELFF,TGTGCCAGCAGTGAAGGTACGGGTCTCTATTCCACCGGGGAGCTGTTTTTT
13,TRBJ1-1,NA,NA,TRBV6-2/TRBV6-3,CASSYRGPTEAFF,TGTGCCAGCAGTTACAGGGGTCCCACTGAAGCTTTCTTT
15,TRBJ1-2,NA,NA,TRBV27,CASSLSEGPFYGYTF,TGTGCCAGCAGTTTATCCGAGGGACCCTTCTATGGCTACACCTTC
14,TRBJ1-4,NA,once,TRBV18,CASSPPERDEKLFF,TGTGCCAGCTCACCACCGGAGAGGGATGAAAAACTGTTTTTT
15,TRBJ1-1,NA,NA,TRBV4-3,CASSQQLGLNTEAFF,TGCGCCAGCAGCCAACAACTCGGATTAAACACTGAAGCTTTCTTT
15,TRBJ1-6,NA,NA,TRBV6-5,CASSYLDRDNSPLHF,TGTGCCAGCAGTTACTTGGACAGAGATAATTCACCCCTCCACTTT
14,TRBJ1-5,NA,NA,TRBV29-1,CSVDGGRSGQPQHF,TGCAGCGTTGATGGGGGGCGCTCAGGTCAGCCCCAGCATTTT
15,TRBJ1-3,NA,NA,TRBV6-5,CASRDPGVSGNTIYF,TGTGCCAGCAGAGACCCAGGGGTCTCAGGAAACACCATATATTTT
15,TRBJ1-4,TRBD1,many,TRBV5-3,CARSSNRGTNEKLFF,TGTGCCAGAAGCTCCAACAGGGGTACTAATGAAAAACTGTTTTTT
14,TRBJ1-1,NA,NA,TRBV6-5,CASSYSTANTEAFF,TGTGCCAGCAGTTACTCGACGGCGAACACTGAAGCTTTCTTT
14,TRBJ1-1,NA,NA,TRBV5-1,CASSSQLGNTEAFF,TGCGCCAGCAGCTCCCAGCTGGGGAACACTGAAGCTTTCTTT
15,TRBJ1-1,TRBD1,once,TRBV5-6,CASSLLTGGITEAFF,TGTGCCAGCAGCTTGCTCACAGGGGGTATCACTGAAGCTTTCTTT
17,TRBJ1-1,TRBD1,NA,TRBV15,CATSREAFTGDASEAFF,TGTGCCACCAGCAGAGAAGCTTTTACAGGGGACGCTTCTGAAGCTTTCTTT
18,TRBJ1-6,TRBD1,NA,TRBV25-1,CASSESRTGSSYNSPLHF,TGTGCCAGCAGTGAATCTAGGACAGGGAGCTCCTATAATTCACCCCTCCACTTT
15,TRBJ2-4,NA,NA,TRBV4-2,CASSLQGGAKNIQYF,TGTGCCAGCAGCCTCCAGGGGGGGGCCAAAAACATTCAGTACTTC
14,TRBJ2-7,TRBD1,NA,TRBV7-9,CASSLGARDSEQYF,TGTGCCAGCAGCTTAGGCGCCCGGGACAGCGAGCAGTACTTC
14,TRBJ2-2,NA,NA,TRBV27,CASSLQGNTGELFF,TGTGCCAGCAGTTTACAGGGAAACACCGGGGAGCTGTTTTTT
17,TRBJ2-1,TRBD2,once,TRBV10-2,CATAGTSTLSSYNEQFF,TGCGCCACGGCCGGGACTAGCACCCTCAGCTCCTACAATGAGCAGTTCTTC
14,TRBJ2-7,NA,NA,TRBV6-5,CASSYGGWSDEQYF,TGTGCCAGCAGTTACGGGGGCTGGTCGGACGAGCAGTACTTC
16,TRBJ2-5,NA,NA,TRBV24-1,CATSAGTTVTKSPQYF,TGTGCCACCAGTGCCGGGACAACTGTAACAAAGAGCCCCCAGTACTTC
13,TRBJ1-5,NA,medium-sized,TRBV30,CAWSAWGSQPQHF,TGTGCCTGGAGTGCGTGGGGGAGCCAGCCCCAGCATTTT
16,TRBJ2-2,TRBD2,NA,TRBV2,CASSEAGSGTTGELFF,TGTGCCAGCAGTGAAGCGGGTAGCGGGACCACCGGGGAGCTGTTTTTT
13,TRBJ1-5,NA,NA,TRBV6-5,CASSTGRNQPQHF,TGTGCCAGCAGTACGGGGAGGAATCAGCCCCAGCATTTT
12,TRBJ2-5,NA,NA,TRBV29-1,CSASSLGETQYF,TGCAGCGCCTCTTCTTTGGGGGAGACCCAGTACTTC
19,TRBJ2-7,NA,NA,TRBV27,CASSLYPPRVGTSGYEQYF,TGTGCCAGCAGTTTATACCCTCCCCGGGTAGGAACGTCAGGCTACGAGCAGTACTTC
17,TRBJ1-2,TRBD1,NA,TRBV7-9,CASSSTGTGEATYGYTF,TGTGCCAGCAGCTCTACCGGGACAGGGGAAGCAACTTATGGCTACACCTTC
14,TRBJ1-2,NA,NA,TRBV6-1,CASSERAFRYGYTF,TGTGCCAGCAGTGAACGGGCTTTCCGCTATGGCTACACCTTC
14,TRBJ1-1,NA,NA,TRBV9,CASSVGRMNTEAFF,TGTGCCAGCAGCGTAGGGCGGATGAACACTGAAGCTTTCTTT
13,TRBJ1-2,NA,few,TRBV28,CASRPPGALGYTF,TGTGCCAGCAGGCCCCCGGGGGCGCTTGGCTACACCTTC
13,TRBJ2-5,NA,NA,TRBV19,CASRSGSRETQYF,TGTGCCAGTAGAAGTGGGAGTAGGGAGACCCAGTACTTC
14,TRBJ2-3,NA,NA,TRBV7-2,CASSPEGFADTQYF,TGTGCCAGCAGCCCCGAAGGTTTCGCAGATACGCAGTATTTT
15,TRBJ1-2,NA,NA,TRBV11-3,CASSSQVGAGYGYTF,TGTGCCAGCAGCTCCCAAGTGGGGGCGGGCTATGGCTACACCTTC
15,TRBJ2-3,NA,few,TRBV19,CASSIADGSTDTQYF,TGTGCCAGTAGTATAGCGGACGGCAGCACAGATACGCAGTATTTT
15,TRBJ2-3,NA,NA,TRBV24-1,CATSDSTRFTDTQYF,TGTGCCACCAGTGATTCTACCCGTTTCACAGATACGCAGTATTTT
11,TRBJ1-2,NA,few,TRBV27,CASSFIIGYTF,TGTGCCAGCAGTTTTATTATTGGCTACACCTTC
16,TRBJ2-3,NA,NA,TRBV9,CASSVGQATSTDTQYF,TGTGCCAGCAGCGTAGGACAGGCCACTAGCACAGATACGCAGTATTTT
17,TRBJ2-3,TRBD2,NA,TRBV24-1,CATSEPVAGELADTQYF,TGTGCCACCAGTGAGCCCGTAGCGGGAGAGTTAGCAGATACGCAGTATTTT
14,TRBJ2-6,NA,once,TRBV5-5,CASSLVSGANVLTF,TGTGCCAGCAGCTTGGTCTCCGGGGCCAACGTCCTGACTTTC
12,TRBJ1-2,NA,once,TRBV10-3,CAFRTELYGYTF,TGTGCCTTTCGGACAGAATTATATGGCTACACCTTC
15,TRBJ2-3,NA,NA,TRBV7-2,CASSYPSVRTDTQYF,TGTGCCAGCAGCTACCCTAGCGTCCGCACAGATACGCAGTATTTT
14,TRBJ1-3,NA,few,TRBV2,CASSVTESGNTIYF,TGTGCCAGCAGTGTTACGGAATCTGGAAACACCATATATTTT
14,TRBJ1-1,NA,NA,TRBV2,CASLQENMNTEAFF,TGTGCCAGTCTACAGGAGAACATGAACACTGAAGCTTTCTTT
13,TRBJ1-1,NA,NA,TRBV11-3,CASRRTLNTEAFF,TGTGCCAGCAGGAGGACCCTGAACACTGAAGCTTTCTTT
15,TRBJ1-1,NA,NA,TRBV5-5,CASSPLARMNTEAFF,TGTGCCAGCAGCCCCCTGGCGAGAATGAACACTGAAGCTTTCTTT
13,TRBJ2-7,NA,NA,TRBV6-2/TRBV6-3,CASSLASAPSGYF,TGTGCCAGCAGTCTCGCGTCAGCCCCCTCTGGGTACTTC
16,TRBJ1-6,NA,NA,TRBV14,CASSPGQLIYNSPLHF,TGTGCCAGCAGCCCAGGACAGCTAATATATAATTCACCCCTCCACTTT
14,TRBJ1-6,NA,NA,TRBV6-5,CASSPHSANSPLHF,TGTGCCAGCAGTCCACACTCCGCCAATTCACCCCTCCACTTT
13,TRBJ1-2,NA,NA,TRBV5-4,CASSLDREYGYTF,TGTGCCAGCAGCTTGGACAGGGAATATGGCTACACCTTC
13,TRBJ2-1,NA,NA,TRBV28,CASSLDRNNEQFF,TGTGCCAGCAGCCTAGACCGGAACAATGAGCAGTTCTTC
17,TRBJ1-1,NA,NA,TRBV4-2,CASSQDPAGGLNTEAFF,TGTGCCAGCAGCCAAGATCCCGCCGGGGGACTGAACACTGAAGCTTTCTTT
14,TRBJ2-1,TRBD2,NA,TRBV7-3,CASSPSGLADEQFF,TGTGCCAGCAGCCCATCCGGACTAGCAGACGAGCAGTTCTTC